The 30 T cell receptor beta chains below all came from one sample that was sequenced in a study of shared clonotypes between healthy human individuals. The protocol was immunoSEQ multiplex PCR, while the TCRdb copy is restricted to in-frame clones and leaves out a portion. The sample has about 2 million clones; around 96% are singletons. Naive CD8 cells, CD45RO-negative and positively selected for CCR7, excluded terminally differentiated effector memory CD45RA+ cells. The material sequenced was naive CD8+ T cells sorted from blood. The receptors derive from a man aged 18 to 35 in good health.

The V gene is TRBV4-1, the J gene TRBJ1-6; D remains unclear. CDR1 MGHRA and CDR2 YSYEKL come from the germline V gene. Trimming removed 2 bases from V and 8 bases from J, with 16 bases in between. This CDR3 is built from 16 residues. This CDR3 is CASSQLRDRTDSPLHF. CDR3 nucleotide sequence: TGCGCCAGCAGCCAACTACGAGACCGTACCGATTCACCCCTCCACTTT.

The chain joins TRBV28 to TRBJ2-7; 8 bases fit TRBD1. Per germline, CDR1 MDHEN and CDR2 SYDVKM. This CDR3 contains 16 residues. V was clipped by 3 bases and J by 3 bases; unmatched bases: 10. This CDR3 is CASSFDPGTGDYEQYF. CDR3 coding DNA: TGTGCCAGCAGTTTCGACCCCGGGACAGGAGACTACGAGCAGTACTTC.

V gene TRBV13 combines with J gene TRBJ2-7; D unclear. CDR1 and CDR2 from the germline V gene are PRHDT and FYEKMQ (reference sequence). The CDR3 extends over 14 amino acids. Trimming took 5 bases from V and 0 from J, leaving 11 bases between them. The CDR3 DNA reads as TGTGCCAGCAGCCACCCGCAGAGCTCCTACGAGCAGTACTTC. This sequence encodes CASSHPQSSYEQYF.

As regards this clone: The junction shows a germline mismatch at one end, possibly a read error. This specimen includes other DNA sequences encoding the same CDR3. This chain links TRBV27 with TRBJ2-3; the D is unclear. This CDR3 has 14 amino acids. The germline CDR1 and CDR2 sequences are MNHEY and SMNVEV (reference sequence). The CDR3 coding sequence is TGTGCCAGCAGTCTATCCGTTAGCACAGATACGCAGTATTTT. Encoded protein: CASSLSVSTDTQYF.

The rearrangement uses TRBV18 and TRBJ2-2; 10 bases are a match to TRBD1. This CDR3 has 15 residues. V lost 3 bases, J lost 4 bases, and 2 bases stayed unmatched. The germline V gene encodes CDR1 KGHSH and CDR2 LQKENI. The CDR3 region is CASSPRDRGTGELFF. CDR3 nucleotides: TGTGCCAGCTCACCTCGGGACAGGGGCACCGGGGAGCTGTTTTTT. The variable domain in full, completed from reference TRBV18 and TRBJ2-2, reads NAGVMQNPRHLVRRRGQEARLRCSPMKGHSHVYWYRQLPEEGLKFMVYLQKENIIDESGMPKERFSAEFPKEGPSILRIQQVVRGDSAAYFCASSPRDRGTGELFFGEGSRLTVL.

As to this clone: Within the sample, other DNA sequences also encode this same CDR3. This chain connects TRBV5-6 to TRBJ2-7; 10 bases map to TRBD1. Germline V lookup: CDR1 SGHDT, CDR2 YYEEEE. Trimming took 2 bases from V and 4 from J; bases not matched to a gene: 3. CDR3 length equals 14 residues. CDR3 sequence (DNA): TGTGCCAGCAGCTTCGGGACAGGGGCATACGAGCAGTACTTC. This gives the protein CASSFGTGAYEQYF.

A single count supports this clone. This chain connects TRBV2 to TRBJ1-2, with D tentatively TRBD1 (6 bases). The CDR3 has 13 amino acids. Trimming removed 3 bases at V and 5 bases at J, with 10 bases between. Germline values: CDR1 SNHLY, CDR2 FYNNEI. The chain's CDR3 is CASSELGGYGYTF. CDR3 sequence (DNA): TGTGCCAGCAGTGAGTTAGGGGGATATGGCTACACCTTC.

J is TRBJ1-2 and V is TRBV4-3, with a weak D call TRBD1 (5 bases). CDR1 is LGHNA, CDR2 YSLEER, per germline. The V end was cut by 1 base, the J end by 0 bases, with 9 bases between. CDR3 length: 15 residues. The CDR3 DNA reads as TGCGCCAGCAGCCAAGTTCGGGGGTCTAACTATGGCTACACCTTC. It specifies CASSQVRGSNYGYTF.

The J gene is TRBJ1-2, the V gene TRBV2; D is unclear. CDR3 size: 15 residues. The V gene lost 0 bases and the J gene lost 4 bases, with 12 bases spanning the gap. Per germline, CDR1 SNHLY and CDR2 FYNNEI. The CDR3 nucleotides read TGTGCCAGCAGTGAAGCGAAGACGGGCCCCTATGGCTACACCTTC. Amino acids: CASSEAKTGPYGYTF.

CDR3 bases: TGTGCCAGTAGTTCCTTGGCGACAGATACGCAGTATTTT. Translated: CASSSLATDTQYF. The chain employs TRBV19 and TRBJ2-3; D is unclear. With 5 bases removed from V and 3 bases from J, the gap between germline ends came to 9 bases. Germline CDR1 and CDR2: LNHDA and SQIVND (reference sequence). The CDR3 consists of 13 residues.

The V gene is TRBV28, the J gene TRBJ2-1; D not resolved. CDR1 and CDR2 from the germline V gene are MDHEN and SYDVKM. The V and J ends lost 7 bases and 7 bases respectively, with 5 bases between them. The CDR3 extends over 10 amino acids. CDR3 DNA: TGTGCCAGCATCGGGAATGAGCAGTTCTTC. Protein product: CASIGNEQFF.

V gene TRBV9 combines with J gene TRBJ1-5; D ambiguous. Trimming took 3 bases from V and 2 from J, leaving 12 bases between them. This CDR3 region has 15 residues. Germline V gives CDR1 SGDLS, CDR2 YYNGEE. CDR3 coding DNA: TGTGCCAGCAGCGCCGGGAAGACGGGCAATCAGCCCCAGCATTTT. This codes for CASSAGKTGNQPQHF. The variable domain in full, completed from reference TRBV9 and TRBJ1-5, reads DSGVTQTPKHLITATGQRVTLRCSPRSGDLSVYWYQQSLDQGLQFLIQYYNGEERAKGNILERFSAQQFPDLHSELNLSSLELGDSALYFCASSAGKTGNQPQHFGDGTRLSIL.

The chain couples TRBV5-4 to TRBJ2-3, with TRBD2 matching 8 bases. Germline lookup yields CDR1 SGHNT and CDR2 YYREEE (reference sequence). The CDR3 extends over 15 amino acids. V lost 4 bases, J lost 0 bases, and 4 bases stayed unmatched. Written as DNA, the CDR3 is TGTGCCAGCAGCCCATCTAGCGGGAGCACAGATACGCAGTATTTT. It codes for CASSPSSGSTDTQYF.

This chain uses TRBV13 with TRBJ1-1, with D perhaps TRBD1 (5 bases). V was trimmed by 1 base and J by 1 base, leaving 13 bases between them. This CDR3 has 16 residues. The germline V gene encodes CDR1 PRHDT and CDR2 FYEKMQ (reference sequence). CDR3 region: CASSLVEAGENTEAFF. For the CDR3, the DNA is TGTGCCAGCAGCTTAGTGGAGGCGGGGGAGAACACTGAAGCTTTCTTT.

V gene TRBV7-8 combines with J gene TRBJ2-7, with TRBD2 matching 9 bases. CDR3 length: 18 amino acids. The J segment lost 7 bases and the V segment lost 2 bases, leaving 18 bases of the junction unmatched. Germline values: CDR1 SGHVS, CDR2 FQNEAQ. This CDR3 reads CASSLREREAVIRSEQYF. The CDR3 nucleotides read TGTGCCAGCAGCTTACGAGAGCGGGAGGCCGTCATCCGAAGTGAGCAGTACTTC. Full variable domain (missing parts from reference TRBV7-8 and TRBJ2-7): GAGVSQSPRYKVAKRGQDVALRCDPISGHVSLFWYQQALGQGPEFLTYFQNEAQLDKSGLPSDRFFAERPEGSVSTLKIQRTQQEDSAVYLCASSLREREAVIRSEQYFGPGTRLTVT.

The chain combines TRBV7-9 with TRBJ2-7; D ambiguous. CDR3 size: 13 residues. V was trimmed by 5 bases and J by 5 bases, leaving 13 bases between them. In germline, CDR1 is SEHNR, CDR2 FQNEAQ (reference sequence). For the CDR3, the DNA is TGTGCCAGCAGCGCGGAATTTAGGGACGAGCAGTACTTC. Translating it yields CASSAEFRDEQYF.

This chain links TRBV27 with TRBJ2-1; 11 bases match TRBD2. With V trimmed by 2 bases and J by 7 bases, 10 bases remained unmatched. The CDR3 contains 17 residues. Germline-derived CDR1 and CDR2 are MNHEY and SMNVEV (reference sequence). The CDR3 here is CASSLIQVAGGTNEQFF. The DNA for the CDR3 is TGTGCCAGCAGTTTAATTCAGGTAGCGGGGGGGACGAATGAGCAGTTCTTC.

V is TRBV6-1 and J is TRBJ2-5; unclear D gene. The germline CDR1 and CDR2 sequences are MNHNS and SASEGT. This CDR3 region has 13 residues. The V gene lost 5 bases and the J gene lost 4 bases, with 11 bases spanning the gap. This chain's CDR3 is CASSLPMRETQYF. The CDR3 DNA reads as TGTGCCAGCAGTCTCCCGATGCGAGAGACCCAGTACTTC.

Concerning this clone: In the same sample, other DNA sequences code for this CDR3. The V gene is TRBV6-5, the J gene TRBJ2-7; 8 nucleotides line up with TRBD2. The ends lost 4 bases at V and 2 bases at J; junction bases unmatched: 7. Germline V CDR1 and CDR2: MNHEY, SVGAGI. The CDR3 extends over 15 amino acids. CDR3 amino acids: CASSSETSGTYEQYF. The CDR3 nucleotides read TGTGCCAGCAGTTCTGAAACTAGCGGCACCTACGAGCAGTACTTC.

This chain uses TRBV7-9 with TRBJ2-1, with D possibly being TRBD2 (6 bases). Germline-derived CDR1 and CDR2 are SEHNR and FQNEAQ (reference sequence). Trimming removed 5 bases from V and 10 bases from J, with 18 bases in between. CDR3 length equals 14 residues. As DNA, the CDR3 is TGTGCCAGCAGCCCTTCCCCGCTAGCGTACGAGCAGTTCTTC. This sequence encodes CASSPSPLAYEQFF.

The chain uses TRBV6-5 and TRBJ2-3; D is uncertain. The germline gives CDR1 MNHEY, CDR2 SVGAGI. V shed 2 bases and J shed 4 bases, with 10 bases lying between them. The CDR3 extends over 14 amino acids. Here the CDR3 DNA reads TGTGCCAGCAGTTACGGAATTTGGGCAGATACGCAGTATTTT. It codes for CASSYGIWADTQYF.

The CDR3 sequence: CASSLAPGLVSYEQYF. The CDR3 coding sequence is TGTGCCAGCAGTTTAGCTCCGGGACTAGTAAGCTACGAGCAGTACTTC. The chain carries TRBV27 and TRBJ2-7; TRBD2 matches at 8 bases. The CDR3 consists of 16 residues. Per germline, CDR1 MNHEY and CDR2 SMNVEV (reference sequence). The trim removed 2 bases at V and 3 bases at J, leaving 9 bases unmatched.

The genes are TRBV4-3 and TRBJ1-2, with 8 bases aligning to TRBD1. CDR3 length: 16 amino acids. Germline V gene lookup returns CDR1 LGHNA and CDR2 YSLEER. The ends lost 0 bases at V and 3 bases at J; junction bases unmatched: 6. In DNA form, the CDR3 reads TGCGCCAGCAGCCAAGATATAGGACAGGGTTACTATGGCTACACCTTC. Protein sequence: CASSQDIGQGYYGYTF.

This clone was counted a few times. The chain employs TRBV21-1 and TRBJ1-1; the D call TRBD1 from the table was never checked on the DNA. TRBV21-1 has pseudogene status. The length of the CDR3 is 15 residues. CDR3 coding DNA: TGTGCCAGCAGCAAAGTGACAGGGGAGAACACTGAAGCTTTCTTT. It specifies CASSKVTGENTEAFF.

V usage is TRBV6-6 and J usage is TRBJ2-3; 7 positions agree with TRBD1. Germline V lookup: CDR1 MNHNY, CDR2 SVGAGI (reference sequence). The V gene end was trimmed by 0 bases and the J gene end by 2 bases; junction bases not matched to a gene: 5. The CDR3 runs 16 residues. CDR3 DNA: TGTGCCAGCAGTTACTCAACAGGGGAAAACACAGATACGCAGTATTTT. Protein product: CASSYSTGENTDTQYF.

The V and J genes are TRBV2 and TRBJ2-2; 10 bases line up with TRBD2. With 6 bases clipped from V and 5 bases from J, the junction kept 12 bases outside the gene matches. Germline assignment: CDR1 SNHLY and CDR2 FYNNEI. The CDR3 is 17 amino acids. The chain's CDR3 is CASRQPSGSRGTGELFF. For the CDR3, the DNA is TGTGCCAGCAGGCAACCTAGCGGGAGTCGGGGTACCGGGGAGCTGTTTTTT. The whole variable domain, filled in from reference TRBV2 and TRBJ2-2, reads EPEVTQTPSHQVTQMGQEVILRCVPISNHLYFYWYRQILGQKVEFLVSFYNNEISEKSEIFDDQFSVERPDGSNFTLKIRSTKLEDSAMYFCASRQPSGSRGTGELFFGEGSRLTVL.

CDR3 amino acids: CASTELSSGELFF. The CDR3 DNA sequence: TGTGCCAGCACCGAACTATCGTCCGGGGAGCTGTTTTTT. This rearrangement joins TRBV6-5 to TRBJ2-2; D ambiguous. The germline V gene has CDR1 MNHEY and CDR2 SVGAGI. Trimming removed 7 bases from V and 6 bases from J, with 12 bases in between. There are 13 residues in the CDR3.

This rearrangement joins TRBV29-1 to TRBJ1-2; 7 bases match TRBD1. CDR1 and CDR2 (germline): SQVTM, ANQGSEA. Losses at the gene ends were 2 bases for V and 6 bases for J; bases not matched to a gene: 3. The CDR3 runs to 12 residues. The CDR3 DNA follows: TGCAGCGTTGAACAGGGGGAGGATGGCTACACCTTC. Its protein is CSVEQGEDGYTF.

In this sample, this clone turned up once. The chain couples TRBV18 to TRBJ2-5; 10 nucleotides agree with TRBD1. V was pared by 5 bases and J by 5 bases, with 14 bases of the junction left unmatched. Germline V gene lookup returns CDR1 KGHSH and CDR2 LQKENI. This CDR3 comprises 17 residues. The CDR3 spells CASSFGTGDTTLETQYF. The CDR3 DNA follows: TGTGCCAGCTCATTCGGGACAGGGGACACCACTCTCGAGACCCAGTACTTC.

The rearrangement links TRBV30 to TRBJ2-2; 7 nucleotides align to TRBD1. J lost 6 bases, V lost 1 base, and 2 bases had no gene match. Germline CDR1 and CDR2: GTSNPN and SVGIG (reference sequence). The CDR3 is 13 amino acids. CDR3 DNA sequence: TGTGCCTGGAGTGATAGGGGGCCCGGGGAGCTGTTTTTT. Protein sequence: CAWSDRGPGELFF.